The 32 T cell receptor beta chains given below trace back to one sample, sequenced in a study of shared clonotypes between healthy human individuals. Produced via immunoSEQ multiplex PCR; TCRdb's table is partial and in-frame only. The table lists some 2.1 million clones, roughly 95% of them singletons. Only CD45RO-negative cells positively selected for CCR7 counted as naive CD8 cells, so terminally differentiated effector memory CD45RA+ cells were excluded. Sequencing input: naive CD8+ T cells sorted from blood. The receptors were sampled from a man in his late teens or twenties in good health.

The chain employs TRBV6-1 and TRBJ1-1; TRBD1 is a possible D gene (5 bases). There are 15 residues in the CDR3. The germline V gene encodes CDR1 MNHNS and CDR2 SASEGT. V dropped 1 base and J dropped 6 bases, with 15 bases sitting between them. The CDR3 is CASSEVGGFGSEAFF. The CDR3 nucleotides are TGTGCCAGCAGTGAAGTTGGGGGTTTTGGATCTGAAGCTTTCTTT.

The chain couples TRBV21-1 to TRBJ2-7; TRBD2, the D gene given by the table, was not confirmed from the DNA. TRBV21-1 represents a pseudogene. This CDR3 has 15 amino acids. CDR3 DNA sequence: TGTGCCAGCAGCAAGATTAGCGGAAGCTCCTACGAGCAGTACTTC. Translation: CASSKISGSSYEQYF.

The J gene is TRBJ2-3, the V gene TRBV13, with D maybe TRBD2 (5 bases). This CDR3 has 14 residues. The V gene lost 5 bases and the J gene lost 6 bases, with 15 bases spanning the gap. The germline gives CDR1 PRHDT, CDR2 FYEKMQ (reference sequence). This CDR3 reads CASSKARLLDTQYF. The CDR3 DNA reads as TGTGCCAGCAGCAAGGCCCGACTATTGGATACGCAGTATTTT.

The chain carries TRBV4-1 and TRBJ2-7; D remains unclear. V lost 4 bases and J 5 bases, leaving 15 bases between the germline ends. The CDR3 is 14 amino acids. CDR1 and CDR2 from the germline V gene are MGHRA and YSYEKL. The chain's CDR3 is CASSPLITSHEQYF. The CDR3 DNA follows: TGCGCCAGCAGCCCTCTGATTACGAGCCACGAGCAGTACTTC.

The chain employs TRBV4-1 and TRBJ2-2; TRBD2 agrees at 13 bases. The CDR3 runs 15 residues. V shed 8 bases and J 1 base; nucleotides not matched to a gene: 1. From germline, CDR1 is MGHRA and CDR2 YSYEKL. The CDR3 loop reads CASGTSGVNTGELFF. DNA for the CDR3: TGCGCCAGCGGGACTAGCGGGGTGAACACCGGGGAGCTGTTTTTT.

This clone appeared once. The chain employs TRBV23-1 and TRBJ2-3; no clear D. TRBV23-1 is reported as an ORF; its role is uncertain. CDR3 length: 11 residues. V was pared by 6 bases and J by 5 bases, with 6 bases between. The CDR3 here is CASRVRDTQYF. DNA for the CDR3: TGCGCCAGCAGGGTTCGAGATACGCAGTATTTT.

The V gene is TRBV7-2, the J gene TRBJ2-7; either TRBD1 or TRBD2 may fit D (5 bases each). Trimming took off 5 bases at V and 5 bases at J, with 19 bases between the two ends. CDR1 and CDR2 (germline): SGHTA, FQGNSA. This CDR3 contains 15 residues. CDR3 amino acids: CASSPALSGTDEQYF. CDR3 bases: TGTGCCAGCAGCCCCGCCCTATCGGGGACCGACGAGCAGTACTTC.

The rearrangement joins TRBV19 to TRBJ1-1, with D hard to call. Per germline, CDR1 LNHDA and CDR2 SQIVND (reference sequence). Trimming removed 8 bases at V and 3 bases at J, with 10 bases between. This CDR3 has 12 amino acids. CDR3 in amino acids: CASLHEDTEAFF. CDR3 nucleotide sequence: TGTGCCAGTTTACACGAGGACACTGAAGCTTTCTTT.

This clone was seen only once. The rearrangement links TRBV14 to TRBJ2-1, with no clear D. The CDR3 runs to 13 residues. Germline V lookup: CDR1 SGHDN, CDR2 FVKESK. V lost 3 bases and J 4 bases, leaving 7 bases between the germline ends. The CDR3 reads CASSQERYNEQFF. The CDR3 coding sequence is TGTGCCAGCAGCCAGGAAAGATACAATGAGCAGTTCTTC. Using reference TRBV14 and TRBJ2-1 for the parts outside the CDR3, the full variable domain is EAGVTQFPSHSVIEKGQTVTLRCDPISGHDNLYWYRRVMGKEIKFLLHFVKESKQDESGMPNNRFLAERTGGTYSTLKVQPAELEDSGVYFCASSQERYNEQFFGPGTRLTVL.

This clone occurred a few times. The J gene is TRBJ1-5, the V gene TRBV4-3, with D perhaps matching TRBD1 (5 bases). The germline gives CDR1 LGHNA, CDR2 YSLEER. There are 15 residues in the CDR3. V was cut by 0 bases and J by 5 bases, with 11 bases left in between. The CDR3 nucleotides are TGCGCCAGCAGCCAAGAACCGACAGTGTATCAGCCCCAGCATTTT. The encoded protein is CASSQEPTVYQPQHF.

The genes are TRBV6-1 and TRBJ1-1, with 7 positions matching TRBD1. The ends lost 3 bases at V and 1 base at J; junction bases unmatched: 5. The CDR3 is 15 residues long. Germline values: CDR1 MNHNS, CDR2 SASEGT. CDR3 loop: CASSEDRLENTEAFF. CDR3 nucleotides: TGTGCCAGCAGTGAGGACAGGTTGGAGAACACTGAAGCTTTCTTT.

The chain links TRBV6-1 to TRBJ2-5; 9 bases are shared with TRBD2. The CDR3 has 14 amino acids. The V and J ends lost 7 bases and 3 bases, in that order; junction bases with no gene match: 6. Germline V lookup: CDR1 MNHNS, CDR2 SASEGT. In DNA, the CDR3 is TGTGCCAGCACCCCAGCGGGGGGTAAAGAGACCCAGTACTTC. Amino acid sequence: CASTPAGGKETQYF.

The chain joins TRBV27 to TRBJ2-3; 8 bases map to TRBD1. The CDR3 length is 15 residues. Germline V CDR1 and CDR2: MNHEY, SMNVEV (reference sequence). Trimming cost V 3 bases and J 2 bases; bases outside gene matches: 4. CDR3 DNA sequence: TGTGCCAGCAGTTTTGGGACAGGACTCACAGATACGCAGTATTTT. This translates into CASSFGTGLTDTQYF.

This chain joins TRBV27 and TRBJ1-1; no clear D. The CDR3 consists of 17 residues. With 2 bases removed from V and 3 bases from J, the gap between germline ends came to 19 bases. Germline V lookup: CDR1 MNHEY, CDR2 SMNVEV (reference sequence). As DNA, the CDR3 is TGTGCCAGCAGTTTAAAAGGGTTTGGGAAGTTGGACACTGAAGCTTTCTTT. Its protein product is CASSLKGFGKLDTEAFF.

For the CDR3, the DNA is TGTGCCAGCAGCTTTGCGGGACAGGGACTCTCCGAGCAGTACTTC. The encoded protein is CASSFAGQGLSEQYF. The chain employs TRBV7-6 and TRBJ2-7, with 9 positions matching TRBD1. The CDR3 is made up of 15 amino acids. The V and J ends lost 3 bases and 6 bases, in that order; junction bases with no gene match: 9. Germline V gene lookup returns CDR1 SGHVS and CDR2 FNYEAQ.

The chain recombines TRBV10-3 with TRBJ2-3; 10 nucleotides align to TRBD2. The CDR3 length is 17 residues. The trim removed 0 bases at V and 0 bases at J, leaving 3 bases unmatched. Germline-derived CDR1 and CDR2 are ENHRY and SYGVKD. The CDR3 here is CAISESALAGSTDTQYF. Written as DNA, the CDR3 is TGTGCCATCAGTGAGTCGGCACTAGCGGGGAGCACAGATACGCAGTATTTT.

The chain uses TRBV28 and TRBJ2-3; 8 positions match TRBD2. With V trimmed by 6 bases and J by 1 base, 3 bases remained unmatched. CDR1 and CDR2 from the germline V gene are MDHEN and SYDVKM. The CDR3 spans 14 residues. CDR3 in amino acids: CASRGSGGTDTQYF. The CDR3 nucleotides read TGTGCCAGCAGGGGTAGCGGGGGCACAGATACGCAGTATTTT.

This clone appeared once. The chain's CDR3 is CASSPMGGGRYNEQFF. CDR3 sequence (DNA): TGTGCCAGCAGCCCCATGGGGGGAGGGCGATACAATGAGCAGTTCTTC. J is TRBJ2-1 and V is TRBV7-2; 7 nucleotides match TRBD2. V shed 5 bases, J shed 4 bases, and the junction held 11 bases outside the gene matches. Germline CDR1 reads SGHTA; CDR2 reads FQGNSA. The CDR3 runs to 16 residues.

The rearrangement joins TRBV27 to TRBJ1-2; D perhaps matches TRBD1 (5 bases). With 10 bases removed from V and 6 bases from J, the gap between germline ends came to 15 bases. The CDR3 runs to 12 residues. Germline assignment: CDR1 MNHEY and CDR2 SMNVEV (reference sequence). CDR3 protein: CAIYGAMDGYTF. Written as DNA, the CDR3 is TGTGCCATCTACGGGGCCATGGATGGCTACACCTTC.

This clone has only one observation. This rearrangement joins TRBV28 to TRBJ2-7, with D tentatively TRBD1 (6 bases). Trimming removed 4 bases at V and 0 bases at J, with 10 bases between. Germline-derived CDR1 and CDR2 are MDHEN and SYDVKM. This CDR3 region has 14 residues. DNA for the CDR3: TGTGCCAGCAGTTACACAGGGATCTCCTACGAGCAGTACTTC. Encoded protein: CASSYTGISYEQYF.

This chain uses TRBV7-9 with TRBJ2-5; unclear D gene. This CDR3 spans 14 amino acids. The germline CDR1 and CDR2 sequences are SEHNR and FQNEAQ (reference sequence). V dropped 7 bases and J dropped 1 base, with 13 bases sitting between them. CDR3 loop: CASTHANGQETQYF. The CDR3 DNA follows: TGTGCCAGCACTCACGCTAACGGCCAAGAGACCCAGTACTTC.

Points on this clone: This specimen includes other DNA sequences encoding the same CDR3. V usage is TRBV27 and J usage is TRBJ2-1; D is uncertain. Trimming stripped 0 bases from V and 0 bases from J, with 6 bases between. Germline assignment: CDR1 MNHEY and CDR2 SMNVEV (reference sequence). The CDR3 is 15 amino acids. CDR3 DNA sequence: TGTGCCAGCAGTTTATCCTCCGGCTCCTACAATGAGCAGTTCTTC. Translated, it gives CASSLSSGSYNEQFF.

For the CDR3, the DNA is TGTGCCAGCAGCTTGACAGGGGTCTACGAGCAGTACTTC. Protein product: CASSLTGVYEQYF. The chain has TRBV5-6 and TRBJ2-5, with 7 positions matching TRBD1. The end of the DNA is better explained by TRBJ2-7, so the J call may be wrong. Per the germline V gene, CDR1 is SGHDT and CDR2 is YYEEEE. This CDR3 contains 13 residues.

The chain is built from TRBV4-1 and TRBJ2-7, with 7 bases matching TRBD1. V was pared by 3 bases and J by 3 bases, with 8 bases of the junction left unmatched. CDR1 is MGHRA and CDR2 is YSYEKL in the germline V gene. CDR3 length: 15 residues. The CDR3 is CASSQIGTVNYEQYF. The CDR3 DNA reads TGCGCCAGCAGCCAGATCGGGACAGTCAACTACGAGCAGTACTTC.

CDR3 protein: CASSPDASSGNTIYF. The CDR3 DNA reads TGCGCCAGCAGCCCGGACGCCAGCTCTGGAAACACCATATATTTT. This chain connects TRBV5-1 to TRBJ1-3; D gene ambiguous. Germline V gives CDR1 SGHRS, CDR2 YFSETQ. The CDR3 has 15 amino acids. V lost 4 bases and J 0 bases, leaving 11 bases between the germline ends.

This chain connects TRBV28 to TRBJ1-1; no clear D gene. Trimming removed 6 bases at V and 4 bases at J, with 27 bases between. Germline CDR1 reads MDHEN; CDR2 reads SYDVKM. The CDR3 length is 18 residues. CDR3 in amino acids: CASSPLSAYVGASTEAFF. DNA for the CDR3: TGTGCCAGCAGCCCCTTGTCTGCTTACGTTGGTGCCAGCACTGAAGCTTTCTTT.

The chain has TRBV7-9 and TRBJ2-7; D perhaps matches TRBD2 (5 bases). The CDR3 contains 14 residues. The V gene's germline CDR1 is SEHNR and CDR2 FQNEAQ (reference sequence). Trimming removed 8 bases from V and 0 bases from J, with 14 bases in between. CDR3 coding DNA: TGTGCCAGCCTAAAACTAGGAAGCTCCTACGAGCAGTACTTC. This encodes CASLKLGSSYEQYF.

The gene calls are TRBV5-1 and TRBJ2-7; possible D gene TRBD2, 5 bases. CDR1 and CDR2 from the germline V gene are SGHRS and YFSETQ. This CDR3 is 15 amino acids long. Trimming removed 2 bases at V and 0 bases at J, with 12 bases between. CDR3 DNA sequence: TGCGCCAGCAGCTTCTTCAGCGGACTCTCCTACGAGCAGTACTTC. Its protein is CASSFFSGLSYEQYF.

The rearrangement uses TRBV6-6 and TRBJ1-4; D ambiguous. The germline V gene encodes CDR1 MNHNY and CDR2 SVGAGI (reference sequence). V lost 10 bases to trimming and J lost 8 bases, with 11 bases between them. CDR3 length: 11 amino acids. The chain's CDR3 is CAIRNVEKLFF. CDR3 nucleotide sequence: TGTGCCATCCGGAATGTGGAAAAACTGTTTTTT.

The chain is built from TRBV7-9 and TRBJ2-7; the match to TRBD2 covers 12 bases. This CDR3 spans 18 amino acids. From germline, CDR1 is SEHNR and CDR2 FQNEAQ (reference sequence). V dropped 1 base and J dropped 2; count of bases not matched to a gene: 9. The CDR3 region has the DNA TGTGCCAGCAGCTTAGGATCCCTAGCGGGAGGGTCCACCTACGAGCAGTACTTC. This sequence encodes CASSLGSLAGGSTYEQYF.

This clone was recorded once. CDR3 in DNA: TGTGCCATCAGATCAGACGGGGCCACTGAAGCTTTCTTT. Its translation: CAIRSDGATEAFF. This chain joins TRBV10-3 and TRBJ1-1; D possibly corresponds to TRBD1 (5 bases). V was clipped by 6 bases and J by 4 bases, with 12 bases between them. The CDR3 consists of 13 residues. Germline loops: CDR1 ENHRY, CDR2 SYGVKD.

V is TRBV5-1 and J is TRBJ2-7; TRBD2 aligns across 7 bases. The CDR3 is 16 residues long. In germline, CDR1 is SGHRS, CDR2 YFSETQ. V gave up 2 bases and J gave up 4 bases; unmatched junction bases: 12. CDR3 sequence: CASSFPRGEGEYEQYF. In DNA, the CDR3 is TGCGCCAGCAGCTTCCCCCGGGGGGAAGGGGAATACGAGCAGTACTTC.